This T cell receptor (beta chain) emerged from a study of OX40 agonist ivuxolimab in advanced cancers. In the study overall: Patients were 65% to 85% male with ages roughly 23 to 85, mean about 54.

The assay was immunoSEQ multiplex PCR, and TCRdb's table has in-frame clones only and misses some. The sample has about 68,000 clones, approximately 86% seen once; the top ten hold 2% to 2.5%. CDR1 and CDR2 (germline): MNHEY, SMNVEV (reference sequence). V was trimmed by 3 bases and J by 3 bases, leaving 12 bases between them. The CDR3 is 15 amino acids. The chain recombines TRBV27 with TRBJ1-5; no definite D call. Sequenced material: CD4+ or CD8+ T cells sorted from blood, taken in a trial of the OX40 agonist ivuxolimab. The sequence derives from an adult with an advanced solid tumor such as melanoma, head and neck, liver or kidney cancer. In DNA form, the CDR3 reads TGTGCCAGCAGTTTTGAGGGTCAGGCCAATCAGCCCCAGCATTTT. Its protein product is CASSFEGQANQPQHF.